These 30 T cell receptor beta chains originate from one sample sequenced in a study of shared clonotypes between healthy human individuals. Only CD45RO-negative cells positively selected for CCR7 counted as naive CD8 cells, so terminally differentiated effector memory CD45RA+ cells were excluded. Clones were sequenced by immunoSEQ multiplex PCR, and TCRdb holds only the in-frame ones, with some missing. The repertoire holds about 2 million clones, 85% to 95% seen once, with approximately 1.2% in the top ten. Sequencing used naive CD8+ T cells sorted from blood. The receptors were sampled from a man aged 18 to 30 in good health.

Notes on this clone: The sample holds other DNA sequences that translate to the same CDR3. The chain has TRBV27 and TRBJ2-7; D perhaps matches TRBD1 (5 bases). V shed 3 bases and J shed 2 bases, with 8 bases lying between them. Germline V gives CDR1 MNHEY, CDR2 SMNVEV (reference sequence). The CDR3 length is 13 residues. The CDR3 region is CASSLGRAYEQYF. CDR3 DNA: TGTGCCAGCAGTTTGGGCAGGGCCTACGAGCAGTACTTC.

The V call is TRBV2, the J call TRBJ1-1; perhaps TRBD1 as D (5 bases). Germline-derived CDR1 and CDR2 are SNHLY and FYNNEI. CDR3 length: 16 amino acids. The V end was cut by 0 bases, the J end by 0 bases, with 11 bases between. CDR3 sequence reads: CASSEALPGVNTEAFF. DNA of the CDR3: TGTGCCAGCAGTGAAGCGCTCCCGGGGGTGAACACTGAAGCTTTCTTT.

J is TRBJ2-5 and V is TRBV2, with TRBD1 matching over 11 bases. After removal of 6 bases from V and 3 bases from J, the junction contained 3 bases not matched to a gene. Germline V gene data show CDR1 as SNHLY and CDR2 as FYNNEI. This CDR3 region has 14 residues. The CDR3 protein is CASSRTGGEETQYF. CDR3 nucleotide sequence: TGTGCCAGCAGCAGGACAGGGGGCGAAGAGACCCAGTACTTC.

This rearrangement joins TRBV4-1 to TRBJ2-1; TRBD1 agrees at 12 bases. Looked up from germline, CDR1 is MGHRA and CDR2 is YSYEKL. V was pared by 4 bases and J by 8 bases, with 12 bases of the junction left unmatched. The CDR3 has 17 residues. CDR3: CASSLTSGTGGMDEQFF. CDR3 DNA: TGCGCCAGCAGCCTCACCTCCGGGACAGGGGGCATGGATGAGCAGTTCTTC.

As DNA, the CDR3 is TGTGCCAGCAGTGAAGCGTTGCCTAGTAGGTTCTTC. Its protein is CASSEALPSRFF. The chain employs TRBV2 and TRBJ2-1; D uncertain. The V end lost 0 bases, the J end lost 15 bases, and 12 bases lay between the germline ends. The CDR3 loop spans 12 amino acids. Germline V gene lookup returns CDR1 SNHLY and CDR2 FYNNEI.

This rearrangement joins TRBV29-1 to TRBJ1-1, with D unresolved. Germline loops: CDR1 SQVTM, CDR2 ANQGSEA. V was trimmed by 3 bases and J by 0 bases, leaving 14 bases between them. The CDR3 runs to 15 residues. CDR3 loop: CSVERPGLLNTEAFF. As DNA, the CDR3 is TGCAGCGTTGAGCGGCCAGGCTTACTGAACACTGAAGCTTTCTTT. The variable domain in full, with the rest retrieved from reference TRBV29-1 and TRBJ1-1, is SAVISQKPSRDICQRGTSLTIQCQVDSQVTMMFWYRQQPGQSLTLIATANQGSEATYESGFVIDKFPISRPNLTFSTLTVSNMSPEDSSIYLCSVERPGLLNTEAFFGQGTRLTVV.

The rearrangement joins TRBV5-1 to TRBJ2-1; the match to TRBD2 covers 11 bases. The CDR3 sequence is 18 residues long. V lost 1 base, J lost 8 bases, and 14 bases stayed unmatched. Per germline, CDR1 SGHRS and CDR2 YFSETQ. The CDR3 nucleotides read TGCGCCAGCAGCTTGTTTGTCCTAGCGGGGGGTTCGGGCGATGAGCAGTTCTTC. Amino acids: CASSLFVLAGGSGDEQFF. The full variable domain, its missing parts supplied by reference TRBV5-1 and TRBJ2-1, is KAGVTQTPRYLIKTRGQQVTLSCSPISGHRSVSWYQQTPGQGLQFLFEYFSETQRNKGNFPGRFSGRQFSNSRSEMNVSTLELGDSALYLCASSLFVLAGGSGDEQFFGPGTRLTVL.

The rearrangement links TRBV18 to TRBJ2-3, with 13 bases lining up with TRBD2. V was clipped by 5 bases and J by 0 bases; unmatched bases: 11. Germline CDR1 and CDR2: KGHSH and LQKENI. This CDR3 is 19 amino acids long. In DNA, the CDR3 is TGTGCCAGCTCATCGGGACTAGCGGGATCCCCCTACAGCACAGATACGCAGTATTTT. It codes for CASSSGLAGSPYSTDTQYF.

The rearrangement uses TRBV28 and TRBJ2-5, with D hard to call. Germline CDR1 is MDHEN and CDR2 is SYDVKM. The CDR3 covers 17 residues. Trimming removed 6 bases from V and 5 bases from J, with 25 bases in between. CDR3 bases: TGTGCCAGCAGCTCTCTTGTTGGAGATAACATGGGGGAGACCCAGTACTTC. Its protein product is CASSSLVGDNMGETQYF.

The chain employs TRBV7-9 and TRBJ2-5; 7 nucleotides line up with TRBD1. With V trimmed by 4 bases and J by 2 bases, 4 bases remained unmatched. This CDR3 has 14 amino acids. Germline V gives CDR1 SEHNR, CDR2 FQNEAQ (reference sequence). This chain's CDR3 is CASSSHRGQETQYF. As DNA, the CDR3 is TGTGCCAGCAGCTCTCACAGGGGTCAAGAGACCCAGTACTTC.

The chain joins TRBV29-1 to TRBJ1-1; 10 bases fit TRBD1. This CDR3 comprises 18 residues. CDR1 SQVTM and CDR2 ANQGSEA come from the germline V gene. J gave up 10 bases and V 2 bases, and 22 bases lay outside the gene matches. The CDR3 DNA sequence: TGCAGCGTTGAACGAATCACCGGGACAGGGGTTTTCGGAGTAGGAGCTTTCTTT. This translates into CSVERITGTGVFGVGAFF.

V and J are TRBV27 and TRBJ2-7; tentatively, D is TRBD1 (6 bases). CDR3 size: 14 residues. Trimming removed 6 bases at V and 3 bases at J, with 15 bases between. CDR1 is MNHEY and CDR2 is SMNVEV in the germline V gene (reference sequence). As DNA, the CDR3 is TGTGCCAGCAGCCTGACAGGTACCCTCTACGAGCAGTACTTC. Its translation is CASSLTGTLYEQYF.

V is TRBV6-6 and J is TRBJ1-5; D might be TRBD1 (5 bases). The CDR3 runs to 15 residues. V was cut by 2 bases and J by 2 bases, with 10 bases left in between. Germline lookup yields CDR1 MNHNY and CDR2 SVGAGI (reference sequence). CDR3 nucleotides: TGTGCCAGCAGTTACACCAGGGCGGGCAATCAGCCCCAGCATTTT. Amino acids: CASSYTRAGNQPQHF.

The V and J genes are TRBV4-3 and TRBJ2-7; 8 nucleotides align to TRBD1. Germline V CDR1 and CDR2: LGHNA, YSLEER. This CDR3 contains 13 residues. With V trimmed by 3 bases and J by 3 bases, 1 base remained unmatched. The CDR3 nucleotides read TGCGCCAGCAGCCAGGGACAGGACTACGAGCAGTACTTC. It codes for CASSQGQDYEQYF.

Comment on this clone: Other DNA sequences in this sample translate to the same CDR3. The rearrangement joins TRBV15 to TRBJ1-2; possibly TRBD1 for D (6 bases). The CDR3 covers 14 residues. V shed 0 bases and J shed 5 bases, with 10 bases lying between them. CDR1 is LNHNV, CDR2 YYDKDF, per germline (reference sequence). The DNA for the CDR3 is TGTGCCACCAGCAGAGATCGAGGGGGGTATGGCTACACCTTC. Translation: CATSRDRGGYGYTF. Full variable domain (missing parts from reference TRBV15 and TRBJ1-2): DAMVIQNPRYQVTQFGKPVTLSCSQTLNHNVMYWYQQKSSQAPKLLFHYYDKDFNNEADTPDNFQSRRPNTSFCFLDIRSPGLGDTAMYLCATSRDRGGYGYTFGSGTRLTVV.

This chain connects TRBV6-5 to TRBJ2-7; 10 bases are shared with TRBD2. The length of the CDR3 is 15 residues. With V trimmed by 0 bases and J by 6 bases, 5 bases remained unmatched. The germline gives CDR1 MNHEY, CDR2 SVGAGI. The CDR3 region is CASSYSASGSGEQYF. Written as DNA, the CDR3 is TGTGCCAGCAGTTACTCGGCTAGCGGGAGCGGCGAGCAGTACTTC.

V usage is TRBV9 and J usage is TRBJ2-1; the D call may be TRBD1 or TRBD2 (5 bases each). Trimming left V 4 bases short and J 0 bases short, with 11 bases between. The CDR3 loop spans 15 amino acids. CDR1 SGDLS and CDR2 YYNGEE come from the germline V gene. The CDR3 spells CASSPWDGSYNEQFF. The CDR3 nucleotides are TGTGCCAGCAGCCCCTGGGACGGCTCCTACAATGAGCAGTTCTTC.

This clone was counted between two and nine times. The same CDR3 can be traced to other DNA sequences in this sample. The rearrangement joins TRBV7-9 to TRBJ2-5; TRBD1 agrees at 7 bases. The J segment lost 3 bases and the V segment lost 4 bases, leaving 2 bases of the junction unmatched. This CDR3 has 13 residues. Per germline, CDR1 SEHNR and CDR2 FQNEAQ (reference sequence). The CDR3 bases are TGTGCCAGCAGCTCCGGGACAGAAGAGACCCAGTACTTC. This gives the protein CASSSGTEETQYF.

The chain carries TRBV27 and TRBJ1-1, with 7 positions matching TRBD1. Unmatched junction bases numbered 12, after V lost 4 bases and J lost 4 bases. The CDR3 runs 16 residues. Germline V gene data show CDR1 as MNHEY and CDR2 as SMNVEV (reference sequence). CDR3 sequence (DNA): TGTGCCAGCAGTTCGGGGACAGAGGCCGATAGCACTGAAGCTTTCTTT. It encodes CASSSGTEADSTEAFF.

The CDR3 bases are TGTGCCAGCAGTTCCCCCATGGGGGCCAACAATGAGCAGTTCTTC. Its translation is CASSSPMGANNEQFF. The rearrangement uses TRBV27 and TRBJ2-1; possible D gene TRBD1, 6 bases. CDR1 is MNHEY and CDR2 is SMNVEV in the germline V gene (reference sequence). The CDR3 has 15 residues. V was shortened by 4 bases and J by 5 bases, with 15 bases between the two germline ends.

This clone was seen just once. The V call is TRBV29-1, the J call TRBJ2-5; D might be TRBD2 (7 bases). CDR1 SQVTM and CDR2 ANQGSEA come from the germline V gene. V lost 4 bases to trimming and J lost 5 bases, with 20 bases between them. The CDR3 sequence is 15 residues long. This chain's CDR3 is CSVVGFQGRVETQYF. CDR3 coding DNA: TGCAGCGTTGTGGGCTTTCAGGGGAGGGTGGAGACCCAGTACTTC.

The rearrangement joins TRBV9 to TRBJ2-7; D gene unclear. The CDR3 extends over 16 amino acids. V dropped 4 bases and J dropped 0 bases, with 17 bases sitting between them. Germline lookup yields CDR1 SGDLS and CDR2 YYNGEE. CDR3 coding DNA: TGTGCCAGCAGCCCAGCCGGGTGGGCGAGCTCCTACGAGCAGTACTTC. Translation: CASSPAGWASSYEQYF.

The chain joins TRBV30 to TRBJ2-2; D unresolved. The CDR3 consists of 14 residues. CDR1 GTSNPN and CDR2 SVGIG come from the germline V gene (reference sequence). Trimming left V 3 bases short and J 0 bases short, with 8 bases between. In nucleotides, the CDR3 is TGTGCCTGGAGGTACGGAGCGAACACCGGGGAGCTGTTTTTT. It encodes CAWRYGANTGELFF.

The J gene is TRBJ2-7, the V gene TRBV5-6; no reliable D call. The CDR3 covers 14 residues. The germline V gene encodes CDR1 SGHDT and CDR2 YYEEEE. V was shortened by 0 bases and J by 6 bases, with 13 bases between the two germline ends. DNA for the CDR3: TGTGCCAGCAGCTTGGGGACGGGCTGGGGCGAGCAGTACTTC. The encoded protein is CASSLGTGWGEQYF.

The CDR3, as DNA: TGTGCCACCAGCAGAGATGAAGGGGCCTGGGGGCAGTACTTC. Amino acid sequence: CATSRDEGAWGQYF. The chain uses TRBV15 and TRBJ2-7, with a possible D match to TRBD1 (5 bases). Between the trimmed V and J ends, which lost 0 bases and 9 bases, there was a span of 15 bases. Germline V lookup: CDR1 LNHNV, CDR2 YYDKDF (reference sequence). This CDR3 has 14 amino acids.

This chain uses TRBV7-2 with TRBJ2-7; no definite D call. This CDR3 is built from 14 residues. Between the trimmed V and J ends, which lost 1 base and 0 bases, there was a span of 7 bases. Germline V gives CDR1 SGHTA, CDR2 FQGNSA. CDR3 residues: CASSLVSNSYEQYF. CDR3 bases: TGTGCCAGCAGCTTAGTTTCCAACTCCTACGAGCAGTACTTC.

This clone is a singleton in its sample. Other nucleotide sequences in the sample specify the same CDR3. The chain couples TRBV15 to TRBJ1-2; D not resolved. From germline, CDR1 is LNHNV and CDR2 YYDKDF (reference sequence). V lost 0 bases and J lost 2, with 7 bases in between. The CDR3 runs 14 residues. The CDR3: CATSRDRGNYGYTF. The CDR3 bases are TGTGCCACCAGCAGAGATCGTGGGAACTATGGCTACACCTTC.

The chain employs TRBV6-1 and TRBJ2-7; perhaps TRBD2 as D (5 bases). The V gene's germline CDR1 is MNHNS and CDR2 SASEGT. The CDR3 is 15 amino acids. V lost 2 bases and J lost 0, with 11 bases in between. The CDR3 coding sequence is TGTGCCAGCAGTGAAATAGCGAACCTCTCCTACGAGCAGTACTTC. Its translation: CASSEIANLSYEQYF.

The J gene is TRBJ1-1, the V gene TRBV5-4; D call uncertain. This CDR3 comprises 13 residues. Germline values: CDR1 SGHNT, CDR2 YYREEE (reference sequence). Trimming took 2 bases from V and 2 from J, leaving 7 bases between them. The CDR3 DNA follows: TGTGCCAGCAGCTTCAATACCAACACTGAAGCTTTCTTT. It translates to CASSFNTNTEAFF.

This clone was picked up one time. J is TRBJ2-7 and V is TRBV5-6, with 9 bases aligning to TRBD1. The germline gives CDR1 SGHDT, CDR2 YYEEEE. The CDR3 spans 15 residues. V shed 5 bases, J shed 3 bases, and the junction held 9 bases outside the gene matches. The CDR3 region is CASSTWGTGLYEQYF. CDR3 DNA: TGTGCCAGCAGTACATGGGGGACAGGGCTCTACGAGCAGTACTTC.